These T cell receptor beta chains were read from a single sample in a study of somatic mutations in cytotoxic T cells in rheumatoid arthritis. Only in-frame clones appear in the TCRdb table, and some are missing; sequencing was by immunoSEQ multiplex PCR. The data hold roughly 6,000 clones, with 60% to 80% observed a single time. Sequencing was performed on CD8+ T cells sorted from blood. The receptors originated from an adult with rheumatoid arthritis. CDR3s include the opening cysteine and the closing phenylalanine or tryptophan. The order of the fields is D gene, V gene, clone size, J gene, CDR3 length, CDR3 protein, CDR3 DNA. The D gene is left open where the match is weak. The size entry is marked missing in some rows and otherwise reads once, few, many or a size class.

>.|TRBV7-2|.|TRBJ1-5|15
CASSLAVSAAGPQHF
TGTGCCAGCAGCTTAGCGGTCAGCGCCGCGGGGCCCCAGCATTTT
>.|TRBV11-3|few|TRBJ2-7|10
CASSNYEQYF
TGTGCCAGCAGCAACTACGAGCAGTACTTC
>.|TRBV2|few|TRBJ1-5|14
CASNPGVSNQPQHF
TGTGCCAGCAACCCGGGAGTGAGCAATCAGCCCCAGCATTTT
>.|TRBV11-3|few|TRBJ1-6|13
CASSLAHNSPLHF
TGTGCCAGCAGCTTAGCCCATAATTCACCCCTCCACTTT
>.|TRBV28|.|TRBJ1-2|15
CASRSTALINYGYTF
TGTGCCAGCCGAAGCACAGCCCTTATAAACTATGGCTACACCTTC
>.|TRBV6-5|.|TRBJ1-2|13
CASSYSNRNGYTF
TGTGCCAGCAGTTACTCGAACAGAAATGGCTACACCTTC
>.|TRBV7-9|few|TRBJ1-6|12
CASSVQNSPLHF
TGTGCCAGCAGCGTACAGAATTCACCCCTCCACTTT
>TRBD1|TRBV9|.|TRBJ1-4|14
CASSVGTGSEKLFF
TGTGCCAGCAGCGTAGGGACAGGGAGTGAAAAACTGTTTTTT
>.|TRBV6-5|once|TRBJ1-5|15
CASSPGLYSNQPQHF
TGTGCCAGCAGTCCAGGGTTATATAGCAATCAGCCCCAGCATTTT
>.|TRBV5-5|.|TRBJ2-7|15
CASSSATRVLNEQYF
TGTGCCAGCAGCTCGGCGACCCGGGTACTAAACGAGCAGTACTTC
>.|TRBV7-9|few|TRBJ1-6|13
CASSSRVDSPLHF
TGTGCCAGCAGCTCAAGGGTGGACTCACCCCTCCACTTT
>.|TRBV7-2|.|TRBJ1-5|15
CASSLFSGPGQPQHF
TGTGCCAGCAGCTTATTTTCAGGACCGGGGCAGCCCCAGCATTTT
>.|TRBV7-9|.|TRBJ2-5|14
CASGDGRIQETQYF
TGTGCCAGCGGGGATGGGAGAATACAAGAGACCCAGTACTTC
>.|TRBV10-2|.|TRBJ1-1|14
CASSESHGATEAFF
TGCGCCAGCAGTGAGTCGCATGGGGCCACTGAAGCTTTCTTT
>.|TRBV19|.|TRBJ2-1|12
CASSIGGNEQFF
TGTGCCAGTAGTATAGGTGGCAATGAGCAGTTCTTC
>.|TRBV27|once|TRBJ2-7|13
CASSFRQTYEQYF
TGTGCCAGCAGTTTCCGACAGACCTACGAGCAGTACTTC
>.|TRBV23-1|.|TRBJ2-7|10
CASSQYEQYF
TGCGCCAGCAGTCAATACGAGCAGTACTTC
>.|TRBV5-4|once|TRBJ2-1|15
CASSSRGETYNEQFF
TGTGCCAGCAGCTCGAGGGGGGAAACCTACAATGAGCAGTTCTTC
>.|TRBV13|.|TRBJ2-7|12
CASSSPRGEQYF
TGTGCCAGCAGCTCCCCCCGGGGGGAGCAGTACTTC
>.|TRBV4-1|.|TRBJ1-1|15
CASSPFPGLNTEAFF
TGCGCCAGCAGCCCCTTTCCCGGTCTAAACACTGAAGCTTTCTTT
>.|TRBV6-1|.|TRBJ1-6|14
CASSEGTPWAPLHF
TGTGCCAGCAGTGAAGGAACACCGTGGGCCCCCCTCCACTTT
>TRBD1|TRBV11-2|.|TRBJ1-4|14
CASSLDRGGEKLLF
TGTGCCAGCAGCCTCGACAGGGGGGGTGAAAAACTGCTTTTT
>.|TRBV4-1|.|TRBJ2-2|14
CASSQGPGSGELFF
TGCGCCAGCAGCCAAGGTCCAGGGTCAGGGGAGCTGTTTTTT
>.|TRBV6-1|.|TRBJ2-1|19
CASSEAGFTGSGGYNEQFF
TGTGCCAGCAGTGAAGCGGGGTTTACAGGGTCCGGCGGATACAATGAGCAGTTCTTC
>.|TRBV5-1|.|TRBJ1-1|14
CASSSVAVNTEAFF
TGCGCCAGCAGCTCGGTCGCAGTGAACACTGAAGCTTTCTTT
>.|TRBV30|.|TRBJ1-1|12
CAWSPGGAEAFF
TGTGCCTGGAGTCCTGGTGGAGCTGAAGCTTTCTTT
>.|TRBV10-3|.|TRBJ1-1|17
CAISDRSGPGGDTEAFF
TGTGCCATCAGTGATAGGTCAGGTCCCGGGGGGGACACTGAAGCTTTCTTT
>.|TRBV4-1|few|TRBJ2-7|13
CASSQEFWTEQYF
TGCGCCAGCAGCCAAGAATTTTGGACCGAGCAGTACTTC
>.|TRBV29-1|.|TRBJ2-2|14
CSVSLALTTGELFF
TGCAGCGTTAGTCTAGCATTGACCACCGGGGAGCTGTTTTTT
>.|TRBV5-6|.|TRBJ1-5|17
CASSLYTDLLSNQPQHF
TGTGCCAGCAGCTTGTACACAGATCTCTTAAGCAATCAGCCCCAGCATTTT
>.|TRBV29-1|once|TRBJ1-2|15
CSVEAFTAMSYGYTF
TGCAGCGTTGAAGCTTTCACAGCGATGAGCTATGGCTACACCTTC
>.|TRBV19|.|TRBJ2-3|15
CASSPGGGLTDTQYF
TGTGCCAGTAGTCCGGGTGGGGGGCTCACAGATACGCAGTATTTT
>.|TRBV11-2|.|TRBJ2-7|12
CASSSPSPEQYF
TGTGCCAGCAGCTCGCCCTCCCCCGAGCAGTACTTC